These 14 T cell receptor beta chains share one sample of origin, sequenced in a study of T cell repertoires in cytomegalovirus infection. TCRdb reprocessed the reads with MiXCR, giving one entry per CDR3 protein. The sample contains about 190,000 distinct CDR3 sequences, 8.5% to 10% of which appear only once. The sample consisted of PBMCs. Receptors originate from a human donor in good health (CMV status not recorded). Some clones in this sample may be carry-over from other donors' samples.

This clonotype was detected ten times or more. The gene calls are TRBV7-9 and TRBJ2-1, with D perhaps given as TRBD1 or TRBD2 (5 bases each). V was clipped by 0 bases and J by 8 bases, with 14 bases between them. The germline CDR1 and CDR2 sequences are SEHNR and FQNEAQ (reference sequence). The CDR3 runs 15 residues. DNA of the CDR3: TGTGCCAGCAGCTTAGCGCGGGCAGGGTTGGATGAGCAGTTCTTC. Its translation: CASSLARAGLDEQFF.

This clonotype was detected many times. The chain carries TRBV5-6 and TRBJ2-7; 9 bases are shared with TRBD2. The V and J ends lost 0 bases and 6 bases, in that order; junction bases with no gene match: 13. The CDR3 sequence is 17 residues long. Germline V gene sequence: CDR1 SGHDT, CDR2 YYEEEE. The CDR3 loop is CASSLVPLAGNLREQYF. The CDR3 nucleotides are TGTGCCAGCAGCTTGGTCCCACTAGCGGGTAATTTACGCGAGCAGTACTTC.

This chain joins TRBV20-1 and TRBJ2-1; 7 bases fit TRBD2. The CDR3 is 14 amino acids. Germline CDR1 is DFQATT and CDR2 is SNEGSKA (reference sequence). With 6 bases clipped from V and 7 bases from J, the junction kept 12 bases outside the gene matches. CDR3: CSATVGGTANEQFF. The CDR3 DNA reads as TGCAGTGCAACTGTGGGGGGGACGGCGAATGAGCAGTTCTTC.

The rearrangement uses TRBV5-1 and TRBJ1-5; D is unresolved. The V end lost 0 bases, the J end lost 2 bases, and 6 bases lay between the germline ends. CDR3 length equals 14 residues. The germline CDR1 and CDR2 sequences are SGHRS and YFSETQ. CDR3 sequence (DNA): TGCGCCAGCAGCTTGGATCCAGGCAATCAGCCCCAGCATTTT. The encoded protein is CASSLDPGNQPQHF. The full variable domain, in which reference TRBV5-1 and TRBJ1-5 provide the parts outside the CDR3, is KAGVTQTPRYLIKTRGQQVTLSCSPISGHRSVSWYQQTPGQGLQFLFEYFSETQRNKGNFPGRFSGRQFSNSRSEMNVSTLELGDSALYLCASSLDPGNQPQHFGDGTRLSIL.

This chain joins TRBV12-3 or TRBV12-4 and TRBJ2-2; D is ambiguous. Trimming shortened V by 10 bases and J by 0 bases, and 12 bases separated the two germline ends. The length of the CDR3 is 14 residues. The DNA for the CDR3 is TGTGCCACTACACAGATATCGAACACCGGGGAGCTGTTTTTT. The encoded protein is CATTQISNTGELFF.

The genes are TRBV7-9 and TRBJ2-3, with a tentative D call TRBD1 (6 bases). Trimming left V 2 bases short and J 5 bases short, with 8 bases between. In germline, CDR1 is SEHNR, CDR2 FQNEAQ (reference sequence). CDR3 length: 13 residues. CDR3 nucleotide sequence: TGTGCCAGCAGCTTAAAGGGGGTAGATACGCAGTATTTT. This encodes CASSLKGVDTQYF.

The rearrangement uses TRBV11-2 and TRBJ1-5; D may be TRBD1 (5 bases). Between the trimmed V and J ends, which lost 5 bases and 1 base, there was a span of 12 bases. The CDR3 length is 15 residues. CDR1 and CDR2 from the germline V gene are SGHAT and FQNNGV. CDR3 sequence (DNA): TGTGCCAGCAGCCCAGGGCTTGGGAGCAATCAGCCCCAGCATTTT. The encoded protein is CASSPGLGSNQPQHF.

The V and J genes are TRBV7-2 and TRBJ2-1; TRBD2 matches at 9 bases. The CDR3 is made up of 14 amino acids. Per germline, CDR1 SGHTA and CDR2 FQGNSA. The V segment lost 3 bases and the J segment 6 bases; nucleotides outside the gene matches: 3. In DNA form, the CDR3 reads TGTGCCAGCAGCTTTGAAGCGGGGGGCAATGAGCAGTTCTTC. Protein sequence: CASSFEAGGNEQFF.

This clonotype was observed many times. The rearrangement uses TRBV28 and TRBJ1-1; D is perhaps TRBD1 (6 bases). Germline V CDR1 and CDR2: MDHEN, SYDVKM. CDR3 length: 15 residues. Trimming left V 8 bases short and J 4 bases short, with 20 bases between. DNA of the CDR3: TGTGCCAGCCCCCAGCGTGGCAGGGGCCCCACTGAAGCTTTCTTT. The encoded protein is CASPQRGRGPTEAFF.

This clonotype was seen at least ten times. The V call is TRBV6-1, the J call TRBJ2-7; D gene ambiguous. Per the germline V gene, CDR1 is MNHNS and CDR2 is SASEGT. V shed 3 bases and J shed 1 base, with 4 bases lying between them. The CDR3 sequence is 12 residues long. CDR3 sequence reads: CASSDSSYEQYF. DNA of the CDR3: TGTGCCAGCAGTGACAGTTCCTACGAGCAGTACTTC.

At least ten counts were recorded for this clonotype. The chain combines TRBV6-5 with TRBJ2-5; 11 bases match TRBD1. Trimming took 4 bases from V and 4 from J; bases not matched to a gene: 2. The CDR3 loop spans 14 amino acids. Per germline, CDR1 MNHEY and CDR2 SVGAGI. CDR3 protein: CASSSDRGPETQYF. CDR3 nucleotide sequence: TGTGCCAGCAGTTCGGACAGGGGGCCAGAGACCCAGTACTTC.

This clonotype was observed a few times. The rearrangement joins TRBV29-1 to TRBJ1-5; TRBD1 aligns across 9 bases. V lost 3 bases, J lost 5 bases, and 2 bases stayed unmatched. The CDR3 runs 13 residues. CDR1 is SQVTM and CDR2 is ANQGSEA in the germline V gene. CDR3 nucleotides: TGCAGCGTTGAGACAGGGGGGGATCAGCCCCAGCATTTT. This sequence encodes CSVETGGDQPQHF.

The rearrangement joins TRBV20-1 to TRBJ1-2; 7 nucleotides match TRBD1. The CDR3 runs 12 residues. The germline V gene encodes CDR1 DFQATT and CDR2 SNEGSKA (reference sequence). The J segment lost 8 bases and the V segment lost 2 bases, leaving 5 bases of the junction unmatched. CDR3 region: CSARQGGSGYTF. CDR3 bases: TGCAGTGCTAGACAGGGGGGCTCCGGCTACACCTTC.

The table lists this clonotype with many counts. The chain recombines TRBV7-2 with TRBJ1-1; D remains unclear. The CDR3 extends over 14 amino acids. V was pared by 1 base and J by 0 bases, with 6 bases between. From germline, CDR1 is SGHTA and CDR2 FQGNSA. CDR3 amino acids: CASSLDSMNTEAFF. CDR3 nucleotide sequence: TGTGCCAGCAGCTTAGACAGCATGAACACTGAAGCTTTCTTT.